The rows below give T cell receptor beta chains drawn from one sample of a study of T-cell memory formation after mild COVID-19. TCRdb ran MiXCR on the 5' RACE reads and lists one entry per CDR3 protein. Found here are about 340,000 distinct CDR3 sequences, around a sixth of them singletons; the top ten hold about 22%. Sequenced: PBMCs or a T cell subset sorted from them (not recorded which). The receptor set was obtained from a man aged 18 to 35 who had mild COVID-19 (a few samples of this study predate the infection). Cell type and time point are not known. CDR3s include the opening cysteine and the closing phenylalanine or tryptophan. Each record gives: J gene, D gene, V gene, clone size, CDR3 protein, CDR3 DNA. The D gene is left open where the match is weak. A clone size is listed for some rows: how often the clone was seen (once, few, many), or a class if it is expanded.

j_gene: TRBJ2-4
d_gene: -
v_gene: TRBV12-3/TRBV12-4
abundance: many
CDR3aa: CASSLPGNVAKNIQYF
CDR3nt: TGTGCCAGCAGTTTGCCAGGGAATGTAGCCAAAAACATTCAGTACTTC

j_gene: TRBJ2-1
d_gene: -
v_gene: TRBV7-9
abundance: -
CDR3aa: CASRVGAYNEQFF
CDR3nt: TGTGCCAGCAGGGTGGGCGCCTACAATGAGCAGTTCTTC

j_gene: TRBJ2-1
d_gene: TRBD2
v_gene: TRBV9
abundance: few
CDR3aa: CASSVAGGFDEQFF
CDR3nt: TGTGCCAGCAGCGTAGCGGGGGGGTTCGATGAGCAGTTCTTC

j_gene: TRBJ2-7
d_gene: -
v_gene: TRBV3-1
abundance: few
CDR3aa: CASSQMTESYEQYF
CDR3nt: TGTGCCAGCAGCCAGATGACTGAAAGCTACGAGCAGTACTTC

j_gene: TRBJ2-4
d_gene: TRBD2
v_gene: TRBV20-1
abundance: few
CDR3aa: CSASRRGTPRDF
CDR3nt: TGCAGTGCTAGTCGGCGGGGGACCCCGAGGGACTTC

j_gene: TRBJ2-2
d_gene: -
v_gene: TRBV6-6
abundance: -
CDR3aa: CASSPSTANTGELFF
CDR3nt: TGTGCCAGCAGCCCATCGACAGCGAACACCGGGGAGCTGTTTTTT

j_gene: TRBJ2-5
d_gene: -
v_gene: TRBV12-3/TRBV12-4
abundance: few
CDR3aa: CASSLNPQETQYF
CDR3nt: TGTGCCAGCAGTTTAAACCCGCAAGAGACCCAGTACTTC

j_gene: TRBJ1-5
d_gene: -
v_gene: TRBV5-1
abundance: -
CDR3aa: CASSLEGNNQPQHF
CDR3nt: TGCGCCAGCAGCTTGGAAGGAAACAATCAGCCCCAGCATTTT

j_gene: TRBJ2-3
d_gene: TRBD1
v_gene: TRBV14
abundance: -
CDR3aa: CASSQDRSRTDRGRYTQYF
CDR3nt: TGTGCCAGCAGCCAAGATAGGAGCCGCACGGACAGGGGGCGATATACGCAGTATTTT

j_gene: TRBJ1-1
d_gene: -
v_gene: TRBV30
abundance: few
CDR3aa: CAWEKIGGTEAFF
CDR3nt: TGTGCCTGGGAAAAGATTGGTGGCACTGAAGCTTTCTTT

j_gene: TRBJ2-3
d_gene: TRBD2
v_gene: TRBV5-1
abundance: few
CDR3aa: CASREVNTQYF
CDR3nt: TGCGCCAGCCGGGAGGTGAATACGCAGTATTTT

j_gene: TRBJ2-3
d_gene: -
v_gene: TRBV3-1
abundance: many
CDR3aa: CASSQGLSSDTQYF
CDR3nt: TGTGCCAGCAGCCAAGGGTTGAGCTCAGATACGCAGTATTTT

j_gene: TRBJ2-3
d_gene: -
v_gene: TRBV29-1
abundance: few
CDR3aa: CSFAPADTQYF
CDR3nt: -

j_gene: TRBJ2-3
d_gene: -
v_gene: TRBV24-1
abundance: -
CDR3aa: CATSDFGDTQYF
CDR3nt: TGTGCCACCAGTGATTTTGGAGATACGCAGTATTTT

j_gene: TRBJ2-3
d_gene: -
v_gene: TRBV12-3/TRBV12-4
abundance: few
CDR3aa: CASSFFAGDTQYF
CDR3nt: TGTGCCAGCAGTTTTTTTGCGGGAGATACGCAGTATTTT

j_gene: TRBJ1-3
d_gene: -
v_gene: TRBV4-3
abundance: -
CDR3aa: CASSQDTGSGNTIYF
CDR3nt: TGCGCCAGCAGCCAAGATACAGGCTCTGGAAACACCATATATTTT

j_gene: TRBJ2-5
d_gene: -
v_gene: TRBV4-3
abundance: -
CDR3aa: CASSSTFGETQYF
CDR3nt: TGCGCCAGCAGCTCCACCTTCGGAGAGACCCAGTACTTC

j_gene: TRBJ2-5
d_gene: -
v_gene: TRBV4-1
abundance: -
CDR3aa: CASTALGTSSQTQYF
CDR3nt: TGCGCCAGCACTGCGCTCGGGACTTCCTCTCAGACCCAGTACTTC

j_gene: TRBJ2-3
d_gene: -
v_gene: TRBV9
abundance: few
CDR3aa: CASSVGGGEGMDTQYF
CDR3nt: TGTGCCAGCAGCGTAGGAGGAGGAGAAGGCATGGATACGCAGTATTTT

j_gene: TRBJ2-5
d_gene: -
v_gene: TRBV7-9
abundance: few
CDR3aa: CASSLVGGEETQYF
CDR3nt: TGTGCCAGCAGCTTAGTAGGAGGGGAAGAGACCCAGTACTTC

j_gene: TRBJ2-1
d_gene: TRBD2
v_gene: TRBV4-3
abundance: few
CDR3aa: CASSQAGTSGKQFF
CDR3nt: TGCGCCAGCAGCCAAGCCGGGACTAGCGGTAAGCAGTTCTTC

j_gene: TRBJ2-7
d_gene: TRBD1
v_gene: TRBV12-3/TRBV12-4
abundance: few
CDR3aa: CASSPDRGNEQYF
CDR3nt: TGTGCCAGCAGTCCGGACAGGGGCAACGAGCAGTACTTC

j_gene: TRBJ1-5
d_gene: -
v_gene: TRBV7-2
abundance: few
CDR3aa: CASSSRGNQPQHF
CDR3nt: TGTGCCAGCAGCTCCAGGGGTAATCAGCCCCAGCATTTT

j_gene: TRBJ2-1
d_gene: -
v_gene: TRBV12-3/TRBV12-4
abundance: -
CDR3aa: CASSLMRGQGEQFF
CDR3nt: TGTGCCAGCAGTTTAATGCGAGGTCAGGGTGAGCAGTTCTTC

j_gene: TRBJ1-1
d_gene: TRBD1
v_gene: TRBV7-2
abundance: few
CDR3aa: CASSRDRAWNEAFF
CDR3nt: TGTGCCAGCAGCAGGGACAGGGCGTGGAATGAAGCTTTCTTT

j_gene: TRBJ1-1
d_gene: TRBD1
v_gene: TRBV12-3/TRBV12-4
abundance: few
CDR3aa: CASIRTGGWTEAFF
CDR3nt: TGTGCCAGCATTCGGACAGGGGGCTGGACGGAAGCTTTCTTT

j_gene: TRBJ1-4
d_gene: -
v_gene: TRBV19
abundance: few
CDR3aa: CASSHGGSEKLFF
CDR3nt: TGTGCCAGTAGCCACGGGGGGTCGGAGAAACTGTTTTTT

j_gene: TRBJ1-2
d_gene: -
v_gene: TRBV7-2
abundance: -
CDR3aa: CASSLVPGVDGYTF
CDR3nt: TGTGCCAGCAGCTTAGTGCCGGGGGTCGATGGCTACACCTTC

j_gene: TRBJ1-3
d_gene: -
v_gene: TRBV12-3/TRBV12-4
abundance: many
CDR3aa: CASSLAGVGNTIYF
CDR3nt: TGTGCCAGCAGTTTAGCAGGGGTTGGAAACACCATATATTTT

j_gene: TRBJ1-2
d_gene: -
v_gene: TRBV11-2
abundance: few
CDR3aa: CASSLTPNYGYTF
CDR3nt: TGTGCCAGCAGCTTAACCCCTAACTATGGCTACACCTTC

j_gene: TRBJ1-6
d_gene: TRBD1
v_gene: TRBV6-5
abundance: many
CDR3aa: CASSYSWGQHNSPLHF
CDR3nt: TGTGCCAGCAGTTACTCTTGGGGACAGCATAATTCACCCCTCCACTTT

j_gene: TRBJ1-1
d_gene: -
v_gene: TRBV20-1
abundance: -
CDR3aa: CSASNPGTDAFF
CDR3nt: TGCAGTGCTAGCAATCCTGGGACGGATGCTTTCTTT

j_gene: TRBJ2-4
d_gene: -
v_gene: TRBV5-1
abundance: -
CDR3aa: CASSLRGDTGAAKNIQYF
CDR3nt: TGCGCCAGCAGCCTGAGGGGGGACACGGGGGCGGCCAAAAACATTCAGTACTTC

j_gene: TRBJ1-4
d_gene: -
v_gene: TRBV7-9
abundance: -
CDR3aa: CASSRFNLQGRLNEKLFF
CDR3nt: TGTGCCAGCAGCCGATTCAACCTACAGGGACGGTTGAATGAAAAACTGTTTTTT

j_gene: TRBJ2-3
d_gene: -
v_gene: TRBV27
abundance: few
CDR3aa: CASSLQGGIPDTQYF
CDR3nt: TGTGCCAGCAGTTTACAGGGGGGAATCCCAGATACGCAGTATTTT

j_gene: TRBJ2-1
d_gene: TRBD2
v_gene: TRBV2
abundance: many
CDR3aa: CASSGGRVRDEQFF
CDR3nt: TGTGCCAGCAGTGGTGGGAGGGTCCGGGATGAGCAGTTCTTC

j_gene: TRBJ1-3
d_gene: -
v_gene: TRBV28
abundance: once
CDR3aa: CASGYAGGPGNTIYF
CDR3nt: TGTGCCAGCGGGTACGCGGGGGGCCCTGGAAACACCATATATTTT

j_gene: TRBJ2-5
d_gene: -
v_gene: TRBV4-1
abundance: -
CDR3aa: CASSQVAGGPETQYF
CDR3nt: TGCGCCAGCAGCCAAGTAGCCGGGGGGCCAGAGACCCAGTACTTC

j_gene: TRBJ2-1
d_gene: TRBD2
v_gene: TRBV5-1
abundance: -
CDR3aa: CASSLPGGSGNEQFF
CDR3nt: TGCGCCAGCAGCCTCCCGGGGGGGTCGGGGAATGAGCAGTTCTTC

j_gene: TRBJ1-2
d_gene: -
v_gene: TRBV14
abundance: -
CDR3aa: CASSPPADSFYGYTF
CDR3nt: TGTGCCAGCAGCCCCCCGGCGGACAGTTTCTATGGCTACACCTTC

j_gene: TRBJ2-6
d_gene: -
v_gene: TRBV6-6
abundance: -
CDR3aa: CAVRESGANVLTF
CDR3nt: TGTGCCGTCAGGGAGTCTGGGGCCAACGTCCTGACTTTC

j_gene: TRBJ2-3
d_gene: -
v_gene: TRBV7-2
abundance: -
CDR3aa: CASSFGEATDTQYF
CDR3nt: TGTGCCAGCAGCTTCGGGGAGGCGACAGATACGCAGTATTTT

j_gene: TRBJ1-5
d_gene: TRBD1
v_gene: TRBV19
abundance: -
CDR3aa: CASSLQDRGGNQPQHF
CDR3nt: TGTGCCAGTAGTCTCCAGGACAGGGGAGGCAATCAGCCCCAGCATTTT

j_gene: TRBJ2-1
d_gene: -
v_gene: TRBV7-9
abundance: medium-sized
CDR3aa: CASSLTGDEQFF
CDR3nt: TGTGCCAGCAGCTTAACGGGGGATGAGCAGTTCTTC

j_gene: TRBJ1-1
d_gene: -
v_gene: TRBV5-1
abundance: -
CDR3aa: CASSPAVLTNTEAFF
CDR3nt: TGCGCCAGCAGCCCCGCAGTCCTCACGAACACTGAAGCTTTCTTT

j_gene: TRBJ2-7
d_gene: -
v_gene: TRBV7-9
abundance: many
CDR3aa: CASSLGPGTYEQYF
CDR3nt: TGTGCCAGCAGCTTAGGCCCGGGGACCTACGAGCAGTACTTC

j_gene: TRBJ2-1
d_gene: -
v_gene: TRBV7-2
abundance: few
CDR3aa: CASSLAGSINEQFF
CDR3nt: TGTGCCAGCAGCTTAGCCGGGTCGATCAATGAGCAGTTCTTC

j_gene: TRBJ1-3
d_gene: -
v_gene: TRBV9
abundance: once
CDR3aa: CASSVEVGFSGNTIYF
CDR3nt: TGTGCCAGCAGCGTAGAAGTCGGTTTCTCTGGAAACACCATATATTTT

j_gene: TRBJ2-1
d_gene: -
v_gene: TRBV10-3
abundance: -
CDR3aa: CAIRAVQGDEQFF
CDR3nt: TGTGCCATCAGGGCGGTACAGGGCGACGAGCAGTTCTTC

j_gene: TRBJ2-7
d_gene: -
v_gene: TRBV20-1
abundance: -
CDR3aa: CSARGPGTSSGEQYF
CDR3nt: TGCAGTGCTAGAGGCCCCGGGACATCCTCAGGGGAGCAGTACTTC

j_gene: TRBJ2-5
d_gene: -
v_gene: TRBV3-1
abundance: -
CDR3aa: CASSQGVWNQETQYF
CDR3nt: TGTGCCAGCAGCCAAGGGGTGTGGAACCAAGAGACCCAGTACTTC